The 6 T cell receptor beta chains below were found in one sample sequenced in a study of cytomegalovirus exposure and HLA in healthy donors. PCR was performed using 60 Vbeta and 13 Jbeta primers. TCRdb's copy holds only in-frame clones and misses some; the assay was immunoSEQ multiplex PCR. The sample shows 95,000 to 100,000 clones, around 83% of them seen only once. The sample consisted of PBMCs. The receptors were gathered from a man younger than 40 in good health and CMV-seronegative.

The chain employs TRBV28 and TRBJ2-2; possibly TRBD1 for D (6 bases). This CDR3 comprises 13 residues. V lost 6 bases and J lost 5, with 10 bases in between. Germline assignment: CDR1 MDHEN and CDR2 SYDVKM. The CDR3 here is CASRSQGTGELFF. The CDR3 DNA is TGTGCCAGCAGATCACAGGGAACCGGGGAGCTGTTTTTT.

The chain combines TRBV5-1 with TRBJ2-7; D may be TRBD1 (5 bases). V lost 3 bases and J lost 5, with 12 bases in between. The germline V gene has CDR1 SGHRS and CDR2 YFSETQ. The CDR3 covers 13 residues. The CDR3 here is CASSWGVDNEQYF. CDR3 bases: TGCGCCAGCAGCTGGGGTGTGGACAACGAGCAGTACTTC.

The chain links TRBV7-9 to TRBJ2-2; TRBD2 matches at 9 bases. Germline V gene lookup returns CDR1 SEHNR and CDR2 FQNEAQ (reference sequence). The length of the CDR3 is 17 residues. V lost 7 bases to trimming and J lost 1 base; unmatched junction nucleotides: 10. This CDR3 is CASIPGLALLNTGELFF. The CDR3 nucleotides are TGTGCCAGCATCCCGGGACTAGCCTTACTGAACACCGGGGAGCTGTTTTTT.

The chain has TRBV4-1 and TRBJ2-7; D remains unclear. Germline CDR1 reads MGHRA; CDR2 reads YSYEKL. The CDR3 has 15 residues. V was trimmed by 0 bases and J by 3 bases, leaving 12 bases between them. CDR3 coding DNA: TGCGCCAGCAGCCAAGAGTACAATAAGTACTACGAGCAGTACTTC. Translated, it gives CASSQEYNKYYEQYF.

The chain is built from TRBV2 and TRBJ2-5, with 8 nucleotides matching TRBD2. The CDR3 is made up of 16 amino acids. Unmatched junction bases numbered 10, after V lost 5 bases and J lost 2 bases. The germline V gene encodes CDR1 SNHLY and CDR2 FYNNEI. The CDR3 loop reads CASSSEGLAGQETQYF. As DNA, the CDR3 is TGTGCCAGCAGTTCAGAAGGGCTAGCGGGTCAAGAGACCCAGTACTTC.

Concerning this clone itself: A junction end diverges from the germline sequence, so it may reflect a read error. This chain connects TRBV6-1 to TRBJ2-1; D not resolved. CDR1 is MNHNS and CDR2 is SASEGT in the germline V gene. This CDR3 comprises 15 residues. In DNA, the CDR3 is TGTGCCAGCAGTAAAGCACTTAACTCCTACAATGAGCAGTTCTTC. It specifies CASSKALNSYNEQFF.